These 24 T cell receptor beta chains came from one sample sequenced in a study of beta chain features in type 1 diabetes. Of the isolated RNA, all was reverse transcribed, and so the sequenced material was expressed TCRB transcripts. Measured with immunoSEQ multiplex PCR; TCRdb has only the in-frame clones, and not every one. Of hundreds of thousands of clones listed, around 12% were seen once; the top ten hold 0.017%. The sample taken for sequencing was naive CD4+ T cells from blood. Receptor source: a man younger than 30 in good health.

The chain uses TRBV7-2 and TRBJ2-7; 9 bases are a match to TRBD1. The junction had 8 bases not matched to a gene; V was cut back by 6 bases and J by 2 bases. The germline V gene has CDR1 SGHTA and CDR2 FQGNSA. CDR3 length equals 15 residues. CDR3 amino acids: CASSLGGDRAYEQYF. The CDR3 DNA is TGTGCCAGCAGTCTTGGTGGGGACAGGGCCTACGAGCAGTACTTC. The variable domain in full, with the rest retrieved from reference TRBV7-2 and TRBJ2-7, is GAGVSQSPSNKVTEKGKDVELRCDPISGHTALYWYRQSLGQGLEFLIYFQGNSAPDKSGLPSDRFSAERTGGSVSTLTIQRTQQEDSAVYLCASSLGGDRAYEQYFGPGTRLTVT.

This CDR3 reads CASSPGQGESYEQYF. The CDR3 region has the DNA TGTGCCAGCTCACCCGGACAGGGGGAGTCCTACGAGCAGTACTTC. J is TRBJ2-7 and V is TRBV18, with 10 bases that match TRBD1. After removal of 3 bases from V and 1 base from J, the junction contained 3 bases not matched to a gene. The germline gives CDR1 KGHSH, CDR2 LQKENI. This CDR3 is 15 amino acids long.

The CDR3, as DNA: TGTGCCAGCAGTTTGGCGGACAGGGGGGACAATCAGCCCCAGCATTTT. Residues: CASSLADRGDNQPQHF. The V and J genes are TRBV28 and TRBJ1-5, with 10 bases matching TRBD1. The J segment lost 3 bases and the V segment lost 3 bases, leaving 5 bases of the junction unmatched. The germline V gene has CDR1 MDHEN and CDR2 SYDVKM. This CDR3 spans 16 amino acids.

In this sample, this clone turned up a few times. The J gene is TRBJ1-2, the V gene TRBV28; 9 nucleotides agree with TRBD1. Germline V lookup: CDR1 MDHEN, CDR2 SYDVKM. The J segment lost 7 bases and the V segment lost 2 bases, leaving 11 bases of the junction unmatched. The CDR3 is 16 amino acids. The chain's CDR3 is CASSLKVGQGWSGYTF. In DNA, the CDR3 is TGTGCCAGCAGTTTAAAGGTGGGACAGGGATGGAGTGGCTACACCTTC.

The gene calls are TRBV4-3 and TRBJ2-6, with 9 bases fitting TRBD2. CDR1 and CDR2 from the germline V gene are LGHNA and YSLEER. The trim removed 1 base at V and 0 bases at J, leaving 10 bases unmatched. The CDR3 is made up of 20 amino acids. CDR3 coding DNA: TGCGCCAGCAGCCAAGGAGGACTAGCGTCAGTACTCTCTGGGGCCAACGTCCTGACTTTC. Translating gives CASSQGGLASVLSGANVLTF.

In this sample, this clone turned up a few times. V usage is TRBV19 and J usage is TRBJ2-6; TRBD1 aligns across 8 bases. This CDR3 is 14 amino acids long. The V gene's germline CDR1 is LNHDA and CDR2 SQIVND (reference sequence). Trimming at V came to 10 bases and at J to 0 bases, leaving 2 bases not matched to a gene. CDR3 in amino acids: CATTGGSGANVLTF. The CDR3 DNA sequence: TGTGCCACTACAGGGGGCTCTGGGGCCAACGTCCTGACTTTC.

The V and J genes are TRBV10-3 and TRBJ1-4; the match to TRBD1 covers 7 bases. V dropped 7 bases and J dropped 7; count of bases not matched to a gene: 9. The CDR3 covers 14 residues. The germline V gene encodes CDR1 ENHRY and CDR2 SYGVKD. The CDR3 loop is CAIKRQGDSEKLFF. The CDR3 nucleotides read TGTGCCATCAAACGACAGGGAGATAGTGAAAAACTGTTTTTT.

V is TRBV2 and J is TRBJ2-3, with 9 bases lining up with TRBD2. The CDR3 is made up of 16 amino acids. Germline-derived CDR1 and CDR2 are SNHLY and FYNNEI. V was pared by 2 bases and J by 2 bases, with 5 bases of the junction left unmatched. The CDR3, as DNA: TGTGCCAGCAGTGAAATAGCGGGGGCTCACACAGATACGCAGTATTTT. Amino acids: CASSEIAGAHTDTQYF.

The chain combines TRBV29-1 with TRBJ1-2; 9 positions match TRBD1. V shed 6 bases, J shed 3 bases, and the junction held 8 bases outside the gene matches. The germline CDR1 and CDR2 sequences are SQVTM and ANQGSEA. The CDR3 extends over 14 amino acids. CDR3 in amino acids: CSVAETGGDYGYTF. CDR3 coding DNA: TGCAGCGTCGCCGAGACAGGGGGTGACTATGGCTACACCTTC.

This clone was observed once. The chain links TRBV19 to TRBJ2-5; 7 bases map to TRBD2. The V gene end was trimmed by 3 bases and the J gene end by 4 bases; junction bases not matched to a gene: 5. The length of the CDR3 is 14 residues. The germline gives CDR1 LNHDA, CDR2 SQIVND (reference sequence). For the CDR3, the DNA is TGTGCCAGTAGTATTCGCGGGAGTATAGAGACCCAGTACTTC. This sequence encodes CASSIRGSIETQYF.

This chain joins TRBV5-1 and TRBJ2-1; D not certain. V was cut by 0 bases and J by 7 bases, with 8 bases left in between. This CDR3 spans 13 amino acids. Germline V gives CDR1 SGHRS, CDR2 YFSETQ. In DNA form, the CDR3 reads TGCGCCAGCAGCTTGGAATCTAGGAATGAGCAGTTCTTC. The encoded protein is CASSLESRNEQFF.

The chain uses TRBV25-1 and TRBJ2-2, with D possibly matching TRBD2 (6 bases). Germline CDR1 reads MGHDK; CDR2 reads SYGVNS. The CDR3 runs 16 residues. V gave up 4 bases and J gave up 0 bases, with 12 bases separating them. CDR3 DNA sequence: TGTGCCAGCAGTGCAGTCGGGACTTCGAACACCGGGGAGCTGTTTTTT. Amino acids: CASSAVGTSNTGELFF. Full variable domain (outside the CDR3, taken from reference TRBV25-1 and TRBJ2-2): EADIYQTPRYLVIGTGKKITLECSQTMGHDKMYWYQQDPGMELHLIHYSYGVNSTEKGDLSSESTVSRIRTEHFPLTLESARPSHTSQYLCASSAVGTSNTGELFFGEGSRLTVL.

This clone was seen only a few times. The chain employs TRBV28 and TRBJ1-5; 8 positions match TRBD1. Germline trimming cut 2 bases from V and 4 bases from J; bases unmatched to any gene: 4. Germline V lookup: CDR1 MDHEN, CDR2 SYDVKM. The CDR3 is made up of 15 amino acids. The CDR3 protein is CASSLRTGWNQPQHF. The CDR3 DNA reads TGTGCCAGCAGTTTACGGACAGGGTGGAATCAGCCCCAGCATTTT.

The chain employs TRBV6-5 and TRBJ2-7; no clear D. Germline V CDR1 and CDR2: MNHEY, SVGAGI. CDR3 length: 11 residues. Trimming stripped 8 bases from V and 12 bases from J, with 17 bases between. The DNA of the CDR3 is TGTGCCAGCGGCCTACAGAGTAAAAGGTACTTC. It specifies CASGLQSKRYF.

This clone was counted a few times. This rearrangement joins TRBV28 to TRBJ1-3, with TRBD1 as a possible D gene (6 bases). Germline-derived CDR1 and CDR2 are MDHEN and SYDVKM. V lost 3 bases to trimming and J lost 4 bases, with 10 bases between them. The CDR3 contains 14 residues. As DNA, the CDR3 is TGTGCCAGCAGTTTGGACAGAACCGGAAACACCATATATTTT. Protein: CASSLDRTGNTIYF.

This clone was counted between two and nine times. The CDR3 loop reads CSVAPTGGTEAFF. The CDR3 nucleotides are TGCAGCGTTGCCCCAACCGGGGGCACTGAAGCTTTCTTT. This chain joins TRBV29-1 and TRBJ1-1, with a tentative D call TRBD1 (5 bases). Germline assignment: CDR1 SQVTM and CDR2 ANQGSEA. V lost 4 bases and J lost 4, with 13 bases in between. This CDR3 is built from 13 residues.

This clone has more than one count but fewer than ten. V and J are TRBV6-5 and TRBJ2-1, with a weak D call TRBD1 (6 bases). The CDR3 covers 15 residues. V lost 0 bases to trimming and J lost 4 bases, with 10 bases between them. In germline, CDR1 is MNHEY, CDR2 SVGAGI. Written as DNA, the CDR3 is TGTGCCAGCAGTTACTCAGGGGGACGTTACAATGAGCAGTTCTTC. Translation: CASSYSGGRYNEQFF.

The chain links TRBV7-9 to TRBJ2-5, with 15 bases that match TRBD2. The V gene end was trimmed by 5 bases and the J gene end by 7 bases; junction bases not matched to a gene: 14. Per the germline V gene, CDR1 is SEHNR and CDR2 is FQNEAQ (reference sequence). This CDR3 contains 18 residues. CDR3 region: CASSDESGLAGGLWTQYF. DNA of the CDR3: TGTGCCAGCAGCGATGAATCGGGACTAGCGGGAGGTTTGTGGACCCAGTACTTC.

This chain connects TRBV5-1 to TRBJ1-6; the D gene is possibly TRBD1 (5 bases). This CDR3 has 16 residues. Germline CDR1 SGHRS, CDR2 YFSETQ. The V end lost 0 bases, the J end lost 7 bases, and 14 bases lay between the germline ends. The CDR3 loop is CASSLGGEGMNSPLHF. In nucleotides, the CDR3 is TGCGCCAGCAGCTTGGGGGGCGAAGGGATGAATTCACCCCTCCACTTT.

The rearrangement uses TRBV5-6 and TRBJ2-3; 7 bases map to TRBD2. The V segment lost 0 bases and the J segment 5 bases; nucleotides outside the gene matches: 3. Germline V gene data show CDR1 as SGHDT and CDR2 as YYEEEE. There are 14 residues in the CDR3. CDR3 bases: TGTGCCAGCAGCTTGGGCGGGAGCGGAGATACGCAGTATTTT. Its protein is CASSLGGSGDTQYF.

CDR3 sequence: CASSPLGSGTTDTQYF. The CDR3 DNA reads TGTGCCAGCAGCCCCCTGGGTAGCGGGACAACAGATACGCAGTATTTT. V and J are TRBV7-3 and TRBJ2-3, with TRBD2 matching 8 bases. Germline assignment: CDR1 SGHTA and CDR2 FQGTGA. V lost 5 bases and J lost 3; bases outside the gene matches: 10. The CDR3 is 16 amino acids.

The genes are TRBV7-2 and TRBJ2-1; 8 positions match TRBD1. Germline trimming cut 5 bases from V and 0 bases from J; bases unmatched to any gene: 6. Germline V gene lookup returns CDR1 SGHTA and CDR2 FQGNSA. The CDR3 covers 16 residues. Here the CDR3 reads CASSPNTGGSYNEQFF. Here the CDR3 DNA reads TGTGCCAGCAGCCCTAATACAGGGGGCTCCTACAATGAGCAGTTCTTC.

The rearrangement uses TRBV9 and TRBJ2-3; D may be TRBD2 (5 bases). Trimming took off 5 bases at V and 3 bases at J, with 10 bases between the two ends. CDR3 length: 13 amino acids. Looked up from germline, CDR1 is SGDLS and CDR2 is YYNGEE. CDR3 sequence: CASSYRETDTQYF. In nucleotides, the CDR3 is TGTGCCAGCAGTTACCGGGAAACAGATACGCAGTATTTT.

The chain recombines TRBV19 with TRBJ2-1, with 10 bases lining up with TRBD2. Trimming took 3 bases from V and 6 from J; bases not matched to a gene: 11. The CDR3 extends over 17 amino acids. The V gene's germline CDR1 is LNHDA and CDR2 SQIVND (reference sequence). CDR3 protein: CASSIAGSGGPINEQFF. CDR3 in DNA: TGTGCCAGTAGTATTGCGGGTAGCGGGGGGCCCATCAATGAGCAGTTCTTC.